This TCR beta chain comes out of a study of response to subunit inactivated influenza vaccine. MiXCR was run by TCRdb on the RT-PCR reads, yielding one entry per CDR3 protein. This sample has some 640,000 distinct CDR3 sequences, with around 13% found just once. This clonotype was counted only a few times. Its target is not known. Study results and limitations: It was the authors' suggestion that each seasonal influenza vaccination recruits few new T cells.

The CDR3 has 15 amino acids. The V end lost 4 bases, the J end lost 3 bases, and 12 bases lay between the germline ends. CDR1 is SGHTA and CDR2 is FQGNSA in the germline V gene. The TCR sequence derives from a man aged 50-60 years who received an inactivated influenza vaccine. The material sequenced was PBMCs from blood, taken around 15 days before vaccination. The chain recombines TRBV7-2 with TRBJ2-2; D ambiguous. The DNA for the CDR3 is TGTGCCAGCAGCTACCAAGCGTTCGACACCGGGGAGCTGTTTTTT. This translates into CASSYQAFDTGELFF.